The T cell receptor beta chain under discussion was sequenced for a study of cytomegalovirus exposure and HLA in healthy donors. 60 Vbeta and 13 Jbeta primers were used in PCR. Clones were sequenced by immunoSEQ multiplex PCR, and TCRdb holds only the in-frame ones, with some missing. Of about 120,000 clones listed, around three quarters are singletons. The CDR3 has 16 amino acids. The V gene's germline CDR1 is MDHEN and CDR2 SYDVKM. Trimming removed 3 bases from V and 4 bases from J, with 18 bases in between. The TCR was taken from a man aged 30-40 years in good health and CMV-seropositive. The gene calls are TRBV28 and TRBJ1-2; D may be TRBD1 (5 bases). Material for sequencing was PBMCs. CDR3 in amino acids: CASSFVSRQHFYGYTF. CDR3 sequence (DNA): TGTGCCAGCAGTTTTGTATCCCGACAGCACTTCTATGGCTACACCTTC.